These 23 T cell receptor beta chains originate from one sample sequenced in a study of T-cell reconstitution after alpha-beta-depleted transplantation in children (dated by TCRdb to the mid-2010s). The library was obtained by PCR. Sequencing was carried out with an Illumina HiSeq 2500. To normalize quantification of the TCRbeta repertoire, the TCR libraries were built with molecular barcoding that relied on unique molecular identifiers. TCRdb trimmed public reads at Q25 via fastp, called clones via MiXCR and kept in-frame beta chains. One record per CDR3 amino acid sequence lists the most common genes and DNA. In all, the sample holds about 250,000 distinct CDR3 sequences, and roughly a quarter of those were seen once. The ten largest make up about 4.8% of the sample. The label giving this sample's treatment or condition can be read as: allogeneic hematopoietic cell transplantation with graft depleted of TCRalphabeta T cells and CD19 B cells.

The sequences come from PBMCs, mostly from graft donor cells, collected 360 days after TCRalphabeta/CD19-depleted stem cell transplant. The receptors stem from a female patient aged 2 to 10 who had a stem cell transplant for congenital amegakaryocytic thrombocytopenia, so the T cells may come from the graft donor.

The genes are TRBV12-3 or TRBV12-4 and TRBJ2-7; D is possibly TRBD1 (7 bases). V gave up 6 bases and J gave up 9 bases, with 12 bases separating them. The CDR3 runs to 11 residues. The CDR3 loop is CASSAGGGQYF. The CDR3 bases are TGTGCCAGCAGCGCAGGGGGAGGGCAGTACTTC.

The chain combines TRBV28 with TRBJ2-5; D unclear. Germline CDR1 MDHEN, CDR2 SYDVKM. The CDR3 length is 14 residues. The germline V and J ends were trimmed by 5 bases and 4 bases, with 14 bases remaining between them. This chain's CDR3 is CASSHRAQRETQYF. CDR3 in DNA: TGTGCCAGCAGTCACCGGGCCCAGCGAGAGACCCAGTACTTC.

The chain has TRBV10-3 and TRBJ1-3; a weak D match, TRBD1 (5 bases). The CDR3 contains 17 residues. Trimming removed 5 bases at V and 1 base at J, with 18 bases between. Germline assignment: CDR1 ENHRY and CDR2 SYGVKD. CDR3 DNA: TGTGCCATCAGTCCCTTAGCTACCGGGGGTTCTGGAAACACCATATATTTT. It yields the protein CAISPLATGGSGNTIYF.

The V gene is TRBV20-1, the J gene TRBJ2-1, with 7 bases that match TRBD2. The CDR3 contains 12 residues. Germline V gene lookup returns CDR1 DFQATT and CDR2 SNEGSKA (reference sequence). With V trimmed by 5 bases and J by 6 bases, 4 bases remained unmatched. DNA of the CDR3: TGCAGTGCTGAACTAGCGTTCAATGAGCAGTTCTTC. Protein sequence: CSAELAFNEQFF.

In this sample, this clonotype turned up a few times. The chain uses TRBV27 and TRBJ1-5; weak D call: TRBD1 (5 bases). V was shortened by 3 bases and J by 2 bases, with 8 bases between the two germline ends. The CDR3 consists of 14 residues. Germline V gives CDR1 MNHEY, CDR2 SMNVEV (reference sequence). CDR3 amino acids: CASSFRGGNQPQHF. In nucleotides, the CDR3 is TGTGCCAGCAGTTTTCGGGGCGGCAATCAGCCCCAGCATTTT.

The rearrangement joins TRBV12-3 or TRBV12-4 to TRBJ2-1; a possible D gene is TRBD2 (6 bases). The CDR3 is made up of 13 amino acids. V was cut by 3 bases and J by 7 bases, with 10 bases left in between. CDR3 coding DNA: TGTGCCAGCAGTTTCGGGGGTTTTAATGAGCAGTTCTTC. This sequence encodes CASSFGGFNEQFF.

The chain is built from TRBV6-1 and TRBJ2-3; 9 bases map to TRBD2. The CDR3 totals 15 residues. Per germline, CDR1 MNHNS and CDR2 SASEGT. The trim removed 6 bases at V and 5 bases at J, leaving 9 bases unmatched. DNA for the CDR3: TGTGCCAGCAGCCCGACTAGCGGCGGCCAAGATACGCAGTATTTT. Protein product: CASSPTSGGQDTQYF.

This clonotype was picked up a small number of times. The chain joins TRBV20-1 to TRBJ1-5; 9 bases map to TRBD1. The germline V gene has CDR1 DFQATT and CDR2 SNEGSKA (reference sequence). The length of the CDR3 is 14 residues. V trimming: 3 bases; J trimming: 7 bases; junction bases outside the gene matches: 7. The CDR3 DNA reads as TGCAGTGCTAGGCCGGGACAGGGAAAGCAGCCCCAGCATTTT. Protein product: CSARPGQGKQPQHF.

The CDR3 spells CASSEHYREPYEQYF. In DNA, the CDR3 is TGTGCCAGCAGCGAACACTACAGGGAACCCTACGAGCAGTACTTC. The genes are TRBV7-8 and TRBJ2-7, with TRBD1 as a possible D gene (6 bases). V was shortened by 5 bases and J by 2 bases, with 16 bases between the two germline ends. Germline-derived CDR1 and CDR2 are SGHVS and FQNEAQ. CDR3 length: 15 residues.

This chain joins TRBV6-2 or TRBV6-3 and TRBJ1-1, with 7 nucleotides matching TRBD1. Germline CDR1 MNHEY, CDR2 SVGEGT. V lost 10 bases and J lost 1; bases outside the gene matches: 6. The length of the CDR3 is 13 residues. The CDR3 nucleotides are TGTGCCACGACAGGGAGGGCGAACACTGAAGCTTTCTTT. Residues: CATTGRANTEAFF.

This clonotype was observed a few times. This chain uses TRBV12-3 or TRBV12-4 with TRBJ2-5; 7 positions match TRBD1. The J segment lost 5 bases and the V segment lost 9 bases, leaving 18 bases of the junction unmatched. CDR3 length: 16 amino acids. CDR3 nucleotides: TGTGCCAGGATCGGGCTGACAGGGAGTGGGTGGGAGACCCAGTACTTC. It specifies CARIGLTGSGWETQYF.

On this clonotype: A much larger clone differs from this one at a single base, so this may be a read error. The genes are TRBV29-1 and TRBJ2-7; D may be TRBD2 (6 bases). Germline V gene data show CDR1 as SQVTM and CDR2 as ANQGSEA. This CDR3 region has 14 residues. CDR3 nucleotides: TGCAGCGTTGAAGGGGAGGCTACATCCTACGATCAGTACTTC. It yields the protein CSVEGEATSYDQYF.

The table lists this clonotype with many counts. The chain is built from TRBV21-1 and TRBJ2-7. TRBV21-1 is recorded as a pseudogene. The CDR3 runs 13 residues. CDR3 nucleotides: TGTGCCAGCAGCCTCTCTTGGAAGTACGAGCAGTACTTC. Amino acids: CASSLSWKYEQYF.

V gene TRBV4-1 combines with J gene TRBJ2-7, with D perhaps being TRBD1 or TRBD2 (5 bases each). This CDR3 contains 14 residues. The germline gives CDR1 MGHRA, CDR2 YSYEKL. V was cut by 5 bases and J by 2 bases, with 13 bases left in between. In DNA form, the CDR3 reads TGCGCCAGCAGCATCGGGGCCCTGGCCTACGAGCAGTACTTC. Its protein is CASSIGALAYEQYF.

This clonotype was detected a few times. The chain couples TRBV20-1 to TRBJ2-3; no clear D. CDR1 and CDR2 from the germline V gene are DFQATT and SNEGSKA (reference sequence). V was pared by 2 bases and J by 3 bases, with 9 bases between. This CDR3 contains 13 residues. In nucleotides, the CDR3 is TGCAGTGCTAGATCTCCCCTGACAGATACGCAGTATTTT. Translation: CSARSPLTDTQYF.

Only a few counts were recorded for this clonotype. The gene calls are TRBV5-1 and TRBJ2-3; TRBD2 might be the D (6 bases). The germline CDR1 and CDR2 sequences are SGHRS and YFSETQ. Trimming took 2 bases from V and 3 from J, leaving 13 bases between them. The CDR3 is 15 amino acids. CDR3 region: CASSFRRGLTDTQYF. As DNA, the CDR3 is TGCGCCAGCAGCTTTCGGCGGGGACTGACAGATACGCAGTATTTT.

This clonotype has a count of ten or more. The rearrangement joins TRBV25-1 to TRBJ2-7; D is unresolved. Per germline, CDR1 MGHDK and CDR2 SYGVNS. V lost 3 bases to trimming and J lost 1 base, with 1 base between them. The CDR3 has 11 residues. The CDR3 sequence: CASSESYEQYF. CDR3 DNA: TGTGCCAGCAGTGAGTCCTACGAGCAGTACTTC.

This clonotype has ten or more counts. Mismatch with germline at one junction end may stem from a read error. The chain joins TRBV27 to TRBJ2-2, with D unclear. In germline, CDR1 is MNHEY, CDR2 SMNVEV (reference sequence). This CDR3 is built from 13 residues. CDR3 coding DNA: TGTGCCAGCAGTCTATCGGGTTTCGGGGAGCTGTTTTTT. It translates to CASSLSGFGELFF.

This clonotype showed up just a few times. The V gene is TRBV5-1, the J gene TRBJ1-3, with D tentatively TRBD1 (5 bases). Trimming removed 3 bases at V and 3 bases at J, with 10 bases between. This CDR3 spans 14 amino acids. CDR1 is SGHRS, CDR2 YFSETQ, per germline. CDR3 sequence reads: CASSSRDGGNTIYF. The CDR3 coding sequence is TGCGCCAGCAGCTCCCGGGACGGTGGAAACACCATATATTTT.

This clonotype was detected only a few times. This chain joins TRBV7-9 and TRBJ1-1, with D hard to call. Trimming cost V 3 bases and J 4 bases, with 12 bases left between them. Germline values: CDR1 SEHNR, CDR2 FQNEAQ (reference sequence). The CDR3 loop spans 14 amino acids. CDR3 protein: CASSFPDGFTEAFF. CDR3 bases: TGTGCCAGCAGCTTTCCCGACGGGTTCACTGAAGCTTTCTTT.

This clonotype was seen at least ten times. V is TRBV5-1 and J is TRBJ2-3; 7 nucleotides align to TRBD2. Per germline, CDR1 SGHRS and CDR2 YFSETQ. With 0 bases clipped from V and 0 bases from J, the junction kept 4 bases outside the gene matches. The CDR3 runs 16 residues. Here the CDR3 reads CASSLVLAASTDTQYF. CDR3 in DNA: TGCGCCAGCAGCTTGGTGCTAGCGGCTAGCACAGATACGCAGTATTTT. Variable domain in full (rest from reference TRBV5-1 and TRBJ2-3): KAGVTQTPRYLIKTRGQQVTLSCSPISGHRSVSWYQQTPGQGLQFLFEYFSETQRNKGNFPGRFSGRQFSNSRSEMNVSTLELGDSALYLCASSLVLAASTDTQYFGPGTRLTVL.

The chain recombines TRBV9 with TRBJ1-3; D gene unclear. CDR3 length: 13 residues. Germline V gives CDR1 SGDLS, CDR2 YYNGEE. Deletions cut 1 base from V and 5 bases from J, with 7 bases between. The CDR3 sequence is CASSVSPRNTIYF. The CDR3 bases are TGTGCCAGCAGCGTATCCCCCCGAAACACCATATATTTT.

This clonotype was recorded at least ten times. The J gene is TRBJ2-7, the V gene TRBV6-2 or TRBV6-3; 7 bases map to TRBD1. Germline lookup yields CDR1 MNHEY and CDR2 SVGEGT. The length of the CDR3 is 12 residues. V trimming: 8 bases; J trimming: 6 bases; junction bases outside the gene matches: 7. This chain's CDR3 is CASLTGLGEQYF. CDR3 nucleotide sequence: TGTGCCAGCCTGACAGGGCTGGGCGAGCAGTACTTC.